A selection of T cell receptor beta chains follows, all from one sample in a study of CD8 T cells in Susac syndrome. TCRdb used MiXCR to reprocess the immunoSEQ multiplex PCR reads, holding one entry per CDR3 protein. The sample has over 300,000 distinct CDR3 sequences, about 90% seen once; the top ten hold 0.065%. Input material: CD4+ T cells from PBMCs. All receptors come from a human donor with multiple sclerosis. CDR3s include the opening cysteine and the closing phenylalanine or tryptophan. The order of the fields is clone size, D gene, V gene, J gene, CDR3 protein, CDR3 DNA. D genes are given only for firm matches. A row's size may be missing; if present it is once, few, many or a size class.

>-|-|TRBV21-1|TRBJ2-3
CASSKEGDSGDTQYF
TGTGCCAGCAGCAAAGAGGGGGACAGTGGAGATACGCAGTATTTT
>-|TRBD2|TRBV20-1|TRBJ2-1
CSATLAGRVHEQFF
TGCAGTGCTACCCTAGCGGGACGGGTCCATGAGCAGTTCTTC
>-|TRBD1|TRBV7-2|TRBJ1-3
CASSGGGNTIYF
TGTGCCAGCTCAGGGGGTGGAAACACCATATATTTT
>-|-|TRBV25-1|TRBJ2-7
CASSEYGGLPTEQYF
TGTGCCAGCAGTGAATATGGGGGGCTGCCGACCGAGCAGTACTTC
>-|-|TRBV7-2|TRBJ2-7
CASSLAGVRSEQYF
TGTGCCAGCAGCTTAGCGGGAGTCCGCTCCGAGCAGTACTTC
>-|-|TRBV6-2/TRBV6-3|TRBJ2-5
CASSPRTVLKRETQYF
TGTGCCAGCAGCCCCCGGACAGTCCTAAAACGCGAGACCCAGTACTTC
>-|-|TRBV7-2|TRBJ1-1
CASSSLQGGNTEAFF
TGTGCCAGCAGCTCTCTTCAGGGCGGGAACACTGAAGCTTTCTTT
>once|TRBD1|TRBV5-1|TRBJ2-1
CASSRTGQGSYNEQFF
TGCGCCAGCAGCCGTACGGGACAGGGCTCCTACAATGAGCAGTTCTTC
>-|-|TRBV20-1|TRBJ2-5
CSARVGEETQYF
TGCAGTGCTAGGGTAGGGGAAGAGACCCAGTACTTC
>-|-|TRBV7-2|TRBJ2-2
CASSSRRGTGELFF
TGTGCCAGCAGCTCCCGTAGGGGCACCGGGGAGCTGTTTTTT
>-|-|TRBV6-2/TRBV6-3|TRBJ1-2
CATRPPQGISYGYTF
TGTGCCACCCGGCCTCCTCAAGGGATCAGCTATGGCTACACCTTC
>few|-|TRBV7-9|TRBJ2-5
CASSYGTGGETQYF
TGTGCCAGCAGCTACGGGACTGGGGGAGAGACCCAGTACTTC
>-|-|TRBV23-1|TRBJ1-4
CASSHREQVLATNEKLFF
TGCGCCAGCAGTCACCGGGAACAGGTCCTTGCAACTAATGAAAAACTGTTTTTT
>-|-|TRBV11-2|TRBJ2-6
CASSPGWQRRGGLGANVLTF
TGTGCCAGCAGCCCGGGATGGCAGCGTCGGGGTGGGCTTGGGGCCAACGTCCTGACTTTC
>once|-|TRBV6-6|TRBJ1-3
CASRQGFSGNTIYF
TGTGCCAGCAGACAGGGTTTCTCTGGAAACACCATATATTTT
>-|TRBD2|TRBV12-3/TRBV12-4|TRBJ2-1
CASSGRWGGRADEQFF
TGTGCCAGCAGTGGGAGGTGGGGCGGGAGGGCCGATGAGCAGTTCTTC
>-|TRBD1|TRBV6-1|TRBJ1-1
CASSRGRDTEAFF
TGTGCCAGCAGCAGGGGGCGGGACACTGAAGCTTTCTTT
>-|TRBD1|TRBV15|TRBJ2-1
CATSSGQGNEQFF
TGTGCCACCAGCTCGGGACAGGGGAATGAGCAGTTCTTC
>-|TRBD2|TRBV5-6|TRBJ2-1
CASSFATPGLAGGGEQFF
TGTGCCAGCAGCTTTGCGACTCCGGGACTAGCGGGAGGAGGTGAGCAGTTCTTC
>few|TRBD1|TRBV6-1|TRBJ2-5
CASRDRGRETQYF
TGTGCCAGCCGGGACAGGGGGCGAGAGACCCAGTACTTC
>-|TRBD1|TRBV6-2/TRBV6-3|TRBJ2-1
CASSYSGTGDYNEQFF
TGTGCCAGCAGTTACTCCGGGACAGGGGACTACAATGAGCAGTTCTTC
>-|TRBD1|TRBV11-3|TRBJ2-7
CASSHNRGGSNEQYF
TGTGCCAGCAGCCATAACAGGGGCGGGTCCAACGAGCAGTACTTC
>-|TRBD2|TRBV20-1|TRBJ2-1
CSARGRTSGGAQFF
TGCAGTGCTAGAGGGAGGACTAGCGGGGGGGCCCAGTTCTTC
>-|-|TRBV5-1|TRBJ1-3
CASSADPLGSSGNTIYF
TGCGCCAGCAGCGCGGACCCCCTTGGGAGCTCTGGAAACACCATATATTTT
>-|-|TRBV12-3/TRBV12-4|TRBJ2-5
CASSPRGGPETQYF
TGTGCCAGCAGTCCTCGGGGTGGCCCAGAGACCCAGTACTTC
>few|-|TRBV3-1|TRBJ2-7
CASSSQVDHFYEQYF
TGTGCCAGCAGCTCCCAGGTGGACCACTTCTACGAGCAGTACTTC
>-|-|TRBV19|TRBJ1-1
CASGADSGYREAFF
TGTGCCAGTGGGGCGGACTCGGGCTACCGTGAAGCTTTCTTT